This record looks at one TCR beta chain sequence and its context. Its antigen is not yet known. No base quality values were provided; no much bigger clone lies one nucleotide off. The donors were healthy, HIV-negative adults who had no recently reported acute infections or vaccinations. Only Caucasian adults living in Nashville, Tennessee, USA were represented among the donors. CD8 memory samples consisted of magnetically selected CD45RO+ cells combined with CCR7-negative CD45RA+ effector memory (TemRA) cells. Blood was obtained by leukapheresis, after which PBMCs were separated by Ficoll-Histopaque density gradient centrifugation and cryopreserved in liquid nitrogen vapor phase. Analytical flow cytometry was used to check the purity and quantity of every magnetically sorted T cell population. Genomic DNA was isolated from each sorted fraction and quantified by UV absorbance on a Nanodrop 2000c. Inclusive of the bounding cysteine and phenylalanine, the CDR3 is 14 residues long. The sequence is cut down to CDR3 DNA, 42 bases in frame from base 1. As encoded in the germline V gene (reference sequence), CDR1 is MNHNY while CDR2 is SVGAGI. Relative to germline, V is 4 bases shorter and J is 8 bases shorter, with 14 bases between their ends.

This sample stems from a study of shared clonotypes between healthy human individuals (TCRdb year 2020). For the study in its entirety: The cohort included three men and a couple of women between 18 and 49 years of age. For each donor, three plates each were used for CD4 naive and CD4 memory, two plates were used for CD8 naive, and one plate was used for CD8 memory. Blood TCR repertoires of roughly five healthy adults were deeply sequenced to estimate repertoire size and the extent of clonotype sharing between individuals. To increase sequencing depth and limit assay-specific biases, different laboratories used diverse techniques to prepare libraries and sequence TCR repertoires. Leukapheresis yielded between about 0.94 and 9 billion PBMCs per donor.

TCR CDR3 regions were amplified from genomic DNA by multiplex PCR using the deep immunoSEQ assay. Extracted genomic DNA from each cell subset was distributed evenly across all wells of several immunoSEQ 96-well plates, and each plate was treated as a replicate. Each replicate PCR for sorted subsets received around 200 ng genomic DNA, equal to about 30,000 T cell genomes. Purified libraries were measured with a Qubit 3.0 fluorometer, size-checked on a Bioanalyzer 2100, and measured again with the KAPA Library Quantification kit. Every immunoSEQ 96-well plate was sequenced on a separate single-read 150-cycle Illumina NextSeq 550 flow cell. As for the original processing: Because the immunoSEQ output held only junctional sequences and lacked quality scores, the filtering could not match the filtering applied to full-length reads. To assign V/J genes and CDR3, sequences were annotated using PyIR, a Python wrapper for IgBLAST v1.9, with IMGT germline references. Reads were filtered out if the reads had weak V/J assignments (E-value above 1e-6), no CDR3, stop codons, out-of-frame junctions, or ambiguous translated residues. A V3J clonotype was defined by an identical inferred V gene, J gene, and CDR3 amino acid sequence. Percentage overlap between repertoires was computed as shared unique clonotypes divided by the size of the smaller repertoire. RTK rarefaction, the Chao1 estimator, and Recon v2.1 estimates of unobserved clonotypes were used to assess repertoire richness. Generation probabilities for all TCRbeta clonotypes obtained by the gDNA method from a few donors were computed using OLGA. Drawn from immuneACCESS, this table holds only the in-frame rearrangements with V and J called that TCRdb kept. Clones are partly lost; checked studies trace under half to an unresolved V gene and leave the rest unexplained. The DNA was the basis for D and trimming; V, J and clone size are from that table. The sample table contains 110,000 or so clones; only one count was recorded for approximately 70% of them. The top ten hold 20% to 25% of the sample.

The study at large found these results: Naive subsets generally had larger estimated clonotype richness than memory subsets. Because the study included a small number of donors, the genetic and exposure-history diversity represented was limited. Only blood was sampled, and tissue TCR repertoires likely differ from those in blood. Compared with non-shared clonotypes, the clonotypes found in all four sorted-subset donors had higher generation probabilities. Pairwise subsampling indicated that sequencing depth was expected to affect the degree of clonotype sharing among donors. Across four donors, about 5.2% of naive CD4, roughly 3.8% of naive CD8, around 2.5% of memory CD4, and around 0.4% of memory CD8 clonotypes were shared. Rarefaction of sorted-subset datasets indicated incomplete sequencing despite the large sequencing depth.

The sample consisted of memory CD8+ T cells sorted from blood. This specimen's cell subset or site label, interpreted: CD45RO+ cells pooled with CCR7-negative TemRA cells. The V and J segments used are TRBV6-6 and TRBJ2-2; TRBD1 might be the D gene, on 6 matching bases. This clonotype was obtained from a woman in her 30s in good health. The CDR3 region: CASSSYRAGGELFF. The DNA reads TGTGCCAGCAGTTCATACAGGGCCGGGGGGGAGCTGTTTTTT.